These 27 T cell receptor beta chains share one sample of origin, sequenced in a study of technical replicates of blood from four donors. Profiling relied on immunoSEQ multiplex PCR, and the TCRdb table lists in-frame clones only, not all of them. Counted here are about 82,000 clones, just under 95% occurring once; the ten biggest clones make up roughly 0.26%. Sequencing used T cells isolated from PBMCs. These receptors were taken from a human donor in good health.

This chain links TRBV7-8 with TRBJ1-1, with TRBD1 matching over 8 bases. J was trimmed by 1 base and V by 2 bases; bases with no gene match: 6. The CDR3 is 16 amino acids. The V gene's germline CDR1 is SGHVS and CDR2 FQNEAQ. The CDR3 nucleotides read TGTGCCAGCAGCTTATACCAGGGGGCGGGGAACACTGAAGCTTTCTTT. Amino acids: CASSLYQGAGNTEAFF.

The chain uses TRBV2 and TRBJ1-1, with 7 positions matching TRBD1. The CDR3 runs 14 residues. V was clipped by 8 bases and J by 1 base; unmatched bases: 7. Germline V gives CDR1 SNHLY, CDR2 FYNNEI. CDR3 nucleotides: TGTGCCAGCGGGGAACAGGGGAGGAACACTGAAGCTTTCTTT. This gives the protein CASGEQGRNTEAFF.

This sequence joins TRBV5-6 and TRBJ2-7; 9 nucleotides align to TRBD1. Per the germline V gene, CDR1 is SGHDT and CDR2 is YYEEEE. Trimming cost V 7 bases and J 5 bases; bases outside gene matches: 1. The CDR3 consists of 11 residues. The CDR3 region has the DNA TGTGCCAGCTGGACAGGGGACGAGCAGTACTTC. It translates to CASWTGDEQYF. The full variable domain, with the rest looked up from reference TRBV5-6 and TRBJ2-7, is DAGVTQSPTHLIKTRGQQVTLRCSPKSGHDTVSWYQQALGQGPQFIFQYYEEEERQRGNFPDRFSGHQFPNYSSELNVNALLLGDSALYLCASWTGDEQYFGPGTRLTVT.

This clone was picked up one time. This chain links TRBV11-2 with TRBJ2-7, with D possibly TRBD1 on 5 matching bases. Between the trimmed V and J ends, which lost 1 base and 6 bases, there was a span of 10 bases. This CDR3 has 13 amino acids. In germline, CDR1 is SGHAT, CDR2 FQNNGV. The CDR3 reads CASSLVSGIEQYF. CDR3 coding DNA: TGTGCCAGCAGCTTAGTTTCAGGGATCGAGCAGTACTTC.

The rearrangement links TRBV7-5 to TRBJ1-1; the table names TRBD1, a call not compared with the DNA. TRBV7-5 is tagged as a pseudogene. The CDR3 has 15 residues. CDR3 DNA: TGTGTCAGAAGCTTAAACGGGACACCAAACACTGAAGCTTTCTTT. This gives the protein CVRSLNGTPNTEAFF.

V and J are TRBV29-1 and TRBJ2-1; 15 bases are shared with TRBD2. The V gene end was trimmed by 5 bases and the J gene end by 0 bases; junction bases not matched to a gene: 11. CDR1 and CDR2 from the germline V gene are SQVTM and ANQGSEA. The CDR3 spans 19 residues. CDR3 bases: TGCAGCGTTTTCCCGGGACTAGCGGGAGGTTGGAGCTCCTACAATGAGCAGTTCTTC. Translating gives CSVFPGLAGGWSSYNEQFF.

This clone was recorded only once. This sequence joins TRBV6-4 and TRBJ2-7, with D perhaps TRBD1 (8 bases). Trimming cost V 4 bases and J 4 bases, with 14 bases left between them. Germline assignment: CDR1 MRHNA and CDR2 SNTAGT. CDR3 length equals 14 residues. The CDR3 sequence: CASSAGQGGYEQYF. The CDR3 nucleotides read TGTGCCAGCAGTGCTGGACAGGGAGGGTACGAGCAGTACTTC.

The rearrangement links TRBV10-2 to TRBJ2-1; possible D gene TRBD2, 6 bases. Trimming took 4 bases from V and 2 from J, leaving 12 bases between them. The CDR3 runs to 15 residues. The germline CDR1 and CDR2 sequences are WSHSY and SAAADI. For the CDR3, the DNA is TGCGCCAGCAGTGGTGGTGGGACTGCCTACAATGAGCAGTTCTTC. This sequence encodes CASSGGGTAYNEQFF.

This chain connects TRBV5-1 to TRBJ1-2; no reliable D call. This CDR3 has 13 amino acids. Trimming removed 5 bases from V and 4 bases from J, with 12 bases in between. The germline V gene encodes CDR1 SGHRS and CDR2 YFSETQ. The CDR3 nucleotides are TGCGCCAGCAGGAGGTTAGGTAGCTATGGCTACACCTTC. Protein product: CASRRLGSYGYTF.

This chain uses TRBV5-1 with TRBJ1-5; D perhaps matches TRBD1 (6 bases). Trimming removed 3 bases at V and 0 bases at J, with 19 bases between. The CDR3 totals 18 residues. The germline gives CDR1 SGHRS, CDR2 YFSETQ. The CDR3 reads CASSSEPQQGYSNQPQHF. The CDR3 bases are TGCGCCAGCAGCTCGGAACCCCAACAGGGTTATAGCAATCAGCCCCAGCATTTT.

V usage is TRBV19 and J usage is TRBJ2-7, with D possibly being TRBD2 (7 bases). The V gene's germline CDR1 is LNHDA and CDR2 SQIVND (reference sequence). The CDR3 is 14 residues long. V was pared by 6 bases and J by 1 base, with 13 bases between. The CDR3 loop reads CASSPGGSSYEQYF. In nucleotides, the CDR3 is TGTGCCAGTAGCCCGGGGGGCAGTTCCTACGAGCAGTACTTC.

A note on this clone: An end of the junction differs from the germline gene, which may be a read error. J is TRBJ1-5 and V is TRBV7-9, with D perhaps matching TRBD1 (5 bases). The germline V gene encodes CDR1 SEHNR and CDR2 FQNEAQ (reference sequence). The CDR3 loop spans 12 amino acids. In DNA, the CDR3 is TGTGCCAGCAGCTCTAACATTAGCCCCAGGGATTTT. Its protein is CASSSNISPRDF. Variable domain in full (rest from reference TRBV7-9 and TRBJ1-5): DTGVSQNPRHKITKRGQNVTFRCDPISEHNRLYWYRQTLGQGPEFLTYFQNEAQLEKSRLLSDRFSAERPKGSFSTLEIQRTEQGDSAMYLCASSSNISPRDFGDGTRLSIL.

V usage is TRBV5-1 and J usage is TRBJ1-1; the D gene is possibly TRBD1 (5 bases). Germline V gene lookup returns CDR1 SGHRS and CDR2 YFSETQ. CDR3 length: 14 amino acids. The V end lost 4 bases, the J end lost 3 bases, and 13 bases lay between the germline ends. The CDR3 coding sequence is TGCGCCAGCAGCCTCGACAGCCCATACACTGAAGCTTTCTTT. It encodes CASSLDSPYTEAFF.

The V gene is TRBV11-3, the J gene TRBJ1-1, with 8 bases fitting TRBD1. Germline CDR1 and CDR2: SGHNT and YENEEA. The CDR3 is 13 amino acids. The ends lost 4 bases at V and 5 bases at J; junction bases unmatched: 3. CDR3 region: CASSWGQATEAFF. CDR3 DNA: TGTGCCAGCAGCTGGGGACAGGCAACTGAAGCTTTCTTT.

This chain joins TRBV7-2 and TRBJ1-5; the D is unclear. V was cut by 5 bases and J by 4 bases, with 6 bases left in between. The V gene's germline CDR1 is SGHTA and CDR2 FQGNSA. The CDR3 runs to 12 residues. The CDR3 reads CASSPVNQPQHF. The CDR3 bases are TGTGCCAGCAGCCCCGTTAATCAGCCCCAGCATTTT. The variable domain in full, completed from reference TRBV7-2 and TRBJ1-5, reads GAGVSQSPSNKVTEKGKDVELRCDPISGHTALYWYRQSLGQGLEFLIYFQGNSAPDKSGLPSDRFSAERTGGSVSTLTIQRTQQEDSAVYLCASSPVNQPQHFGDGTRLSIL.

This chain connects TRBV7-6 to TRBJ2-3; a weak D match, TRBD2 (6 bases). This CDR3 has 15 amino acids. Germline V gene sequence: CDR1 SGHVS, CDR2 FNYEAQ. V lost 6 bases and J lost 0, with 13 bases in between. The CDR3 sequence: CASSHGAGSTDTQYF. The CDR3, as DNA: TGTGCCAGCAGTCACGGGGCGGGGAGCACAGATACGCAGTATTTT.

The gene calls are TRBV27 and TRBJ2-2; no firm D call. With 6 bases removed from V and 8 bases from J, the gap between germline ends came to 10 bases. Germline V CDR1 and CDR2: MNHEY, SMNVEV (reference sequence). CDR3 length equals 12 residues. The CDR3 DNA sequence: TGTGCCAGCAGCTTCAATACTGGGGAGCTGTTTTTT. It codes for CASSFNTGELFF.

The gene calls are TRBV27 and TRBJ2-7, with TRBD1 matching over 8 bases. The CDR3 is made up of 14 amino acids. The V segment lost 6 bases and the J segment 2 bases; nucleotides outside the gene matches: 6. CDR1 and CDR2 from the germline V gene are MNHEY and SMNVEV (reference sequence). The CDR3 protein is CASRTTGDPYEQYF. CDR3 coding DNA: TGTGCCAGCAGAACGACAGGGGATCCCTACGAGCAGTACTTC.

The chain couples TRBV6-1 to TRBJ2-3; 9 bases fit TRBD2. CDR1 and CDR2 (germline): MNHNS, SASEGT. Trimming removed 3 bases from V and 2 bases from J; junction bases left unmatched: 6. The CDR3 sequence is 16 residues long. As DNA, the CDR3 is TGTGCCAGCAGTGAGGGAGCGGGGGGCCCCACAGATACGCAGTATTTT. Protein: CASSEGAGGPTDTQYF.

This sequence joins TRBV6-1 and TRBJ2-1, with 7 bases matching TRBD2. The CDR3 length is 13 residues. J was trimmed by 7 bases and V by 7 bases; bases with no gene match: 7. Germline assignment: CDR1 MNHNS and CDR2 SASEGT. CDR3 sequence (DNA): TGTGCCAGCACGGACTGGGAGGGGAATGAGCAGTTCTTC. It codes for CASTDWEGNEQFF.

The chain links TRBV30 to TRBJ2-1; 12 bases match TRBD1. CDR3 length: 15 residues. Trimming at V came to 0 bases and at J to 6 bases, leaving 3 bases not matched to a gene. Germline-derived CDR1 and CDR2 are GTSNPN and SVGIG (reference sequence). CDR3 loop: CAWSVLGQGANEQFF. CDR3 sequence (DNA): TGTGCCTGGAGTGTACTGGGACAGGGGGCCAATGAGCAGTTCTTC. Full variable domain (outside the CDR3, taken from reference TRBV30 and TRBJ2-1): SQTIHQWPATLVQPVGSPLSLECTVEGTSNPNLYWYRQAAGRGLQLLFYSVGIGQISSEVPQNLSASRPQDRQFILSSKKLLLSDSGFYLCAWSVLGQGANEQFFGPGTRLTVL.

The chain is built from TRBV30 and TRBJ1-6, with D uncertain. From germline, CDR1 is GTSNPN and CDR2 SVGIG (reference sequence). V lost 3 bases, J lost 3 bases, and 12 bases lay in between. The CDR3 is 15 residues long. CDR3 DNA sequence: TGTGCCTGGAGCCAAGGCAGCGACTATAATTCACCCCTCCACTTT. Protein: CAWSQGSDYNSPLHF.

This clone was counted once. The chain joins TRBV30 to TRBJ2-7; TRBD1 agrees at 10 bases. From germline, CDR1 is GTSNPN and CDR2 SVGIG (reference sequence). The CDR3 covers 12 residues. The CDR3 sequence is CAAGTGAYEQYF. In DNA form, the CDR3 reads TGTGCGGCCGGGACAGGGGCCTACGAGCAGTACTTC. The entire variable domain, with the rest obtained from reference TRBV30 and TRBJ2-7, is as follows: SQTIHQWPATLVQPVGSPLSLECTVEGTSNPNLYWYRQAAGRGLQLLFYSVGIGQISSEVPQNLSASRPQDRQFILSSKKLLLSDSGFYLCAAGTGAYEQYFGPGTRLTVT.

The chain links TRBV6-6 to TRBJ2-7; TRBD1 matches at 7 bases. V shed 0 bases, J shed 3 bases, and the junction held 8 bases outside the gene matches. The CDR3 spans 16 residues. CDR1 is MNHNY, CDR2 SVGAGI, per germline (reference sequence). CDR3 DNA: TGTGCCAGCAGTTACTCGTCACCGGGACAGAGCTACGAGCAGTACTTC. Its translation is CASSYSSPGQSYEQYF.

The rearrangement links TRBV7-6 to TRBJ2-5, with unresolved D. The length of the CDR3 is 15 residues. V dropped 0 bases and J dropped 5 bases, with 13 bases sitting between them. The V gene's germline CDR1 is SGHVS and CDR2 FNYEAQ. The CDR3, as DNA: TGTGCCAGCAGCTTAGCGCGGCTAGGTGGTGAGACCCAGTACTTC. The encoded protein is CASSLARLGGETQYF. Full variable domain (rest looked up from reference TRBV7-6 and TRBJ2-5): GAGVSQSPRYKVTKRGQDVALRCDPISGHVSLYWYRQALGQGPEFLTYFNYEAQQDKSGLPNDRFSAERPEGSISTLTIQRTEQRDSAMYRCASSLARLGGETQYFGPGTRLLVL.

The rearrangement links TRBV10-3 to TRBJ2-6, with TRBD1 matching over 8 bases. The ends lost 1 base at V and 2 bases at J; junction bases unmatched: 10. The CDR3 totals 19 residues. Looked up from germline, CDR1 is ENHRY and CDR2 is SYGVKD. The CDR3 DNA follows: TGTGCCATCAGTGAGTTGTCCCGGGACAGGAGTACTGGGGCCAACGTCCTGACTTTC. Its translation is CAISELSRDRSTGANVLTF.

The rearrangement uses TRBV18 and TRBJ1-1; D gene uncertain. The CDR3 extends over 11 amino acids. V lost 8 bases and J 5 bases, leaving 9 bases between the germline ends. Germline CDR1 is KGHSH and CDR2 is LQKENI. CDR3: CASGPGTEAFF. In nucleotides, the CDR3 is TGTGCCAGCGGCCCGGGGACTGAAGCTTTCTTT.